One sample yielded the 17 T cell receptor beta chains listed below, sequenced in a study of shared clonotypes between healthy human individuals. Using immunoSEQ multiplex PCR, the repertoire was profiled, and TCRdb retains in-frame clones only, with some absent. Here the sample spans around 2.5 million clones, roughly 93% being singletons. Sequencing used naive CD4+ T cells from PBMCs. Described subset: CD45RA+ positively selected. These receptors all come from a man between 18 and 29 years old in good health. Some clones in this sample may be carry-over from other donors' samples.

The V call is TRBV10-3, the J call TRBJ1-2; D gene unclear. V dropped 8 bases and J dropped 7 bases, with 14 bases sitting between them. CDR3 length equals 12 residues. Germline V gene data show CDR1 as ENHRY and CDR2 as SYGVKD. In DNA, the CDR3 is TGTGCCATCCTGGCCTCTCCGGGTGGCTACACCTTC. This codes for CAILASPGGYTF.

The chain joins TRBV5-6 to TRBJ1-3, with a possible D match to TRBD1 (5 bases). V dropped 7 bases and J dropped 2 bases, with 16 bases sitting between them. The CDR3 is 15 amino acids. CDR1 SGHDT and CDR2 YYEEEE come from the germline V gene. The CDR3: CASEPGPGPGNTIYF. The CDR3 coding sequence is TGTGCCAGCGAGCCGGGGCCAGGGCCTGGAAACACCATATATTTT.

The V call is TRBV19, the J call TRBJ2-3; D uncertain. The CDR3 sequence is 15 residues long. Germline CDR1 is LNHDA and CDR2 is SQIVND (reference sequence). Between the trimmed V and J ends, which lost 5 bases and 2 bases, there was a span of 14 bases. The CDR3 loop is CASSAETGVTDTQYF. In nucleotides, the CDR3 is TGTGCCAGTAGTGCCGAAACGGGTGTCACAGATACGCAGTATTTT.

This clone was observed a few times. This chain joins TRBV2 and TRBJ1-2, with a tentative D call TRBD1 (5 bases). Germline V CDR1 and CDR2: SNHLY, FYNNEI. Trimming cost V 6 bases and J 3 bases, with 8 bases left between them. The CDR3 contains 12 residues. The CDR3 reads CASSQGYYGYTF. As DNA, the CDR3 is TGTGCCAGCAGCCAGGGATACTATGGCTACACCTTC. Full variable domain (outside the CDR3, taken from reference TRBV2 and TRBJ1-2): EPEVTQTPSHQVTQMGQEVILRCVPISNHLYFYWYRQILGQKVEFLVSFYNNEISEKSEIFDDQFSVERPDGSNFTLKIRSTKLEDSAMYFCASSQGYYGYTFGSGTRLTVV.

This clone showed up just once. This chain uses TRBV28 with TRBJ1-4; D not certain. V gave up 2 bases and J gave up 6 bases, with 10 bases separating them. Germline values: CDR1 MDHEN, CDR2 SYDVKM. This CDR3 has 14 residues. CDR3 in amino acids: CASSLRRAHEKLFF. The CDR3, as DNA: TGTGCCAGCAGTTTAAGGAGGGCCCATGAAAAACTGTTTTTT.

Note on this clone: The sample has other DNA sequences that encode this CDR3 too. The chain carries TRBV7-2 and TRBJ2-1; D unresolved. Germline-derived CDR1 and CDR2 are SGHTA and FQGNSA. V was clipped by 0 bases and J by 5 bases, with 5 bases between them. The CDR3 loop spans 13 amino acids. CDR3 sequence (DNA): TGTGCCAGCAGCTTAGCGGAGAACAATGAGCAGTTCTTC. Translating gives CASSLAENNEQFF.

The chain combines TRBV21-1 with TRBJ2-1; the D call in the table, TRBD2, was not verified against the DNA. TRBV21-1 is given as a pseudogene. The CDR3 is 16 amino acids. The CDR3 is CASSRGTSGRTNEQFF. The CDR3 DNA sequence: TGTGCCAGCAGCAGGGGGACTAGCGGGAGAACGAATGAGCAGTTCTTC.

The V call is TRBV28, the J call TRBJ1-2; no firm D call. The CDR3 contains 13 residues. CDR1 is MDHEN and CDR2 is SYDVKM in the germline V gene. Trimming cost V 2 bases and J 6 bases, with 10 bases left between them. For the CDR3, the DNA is TGTGCCAGCAGTTTAGGGAGGTATCATGGCTACACCTTC. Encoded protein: CASSLGRYHGYTF.

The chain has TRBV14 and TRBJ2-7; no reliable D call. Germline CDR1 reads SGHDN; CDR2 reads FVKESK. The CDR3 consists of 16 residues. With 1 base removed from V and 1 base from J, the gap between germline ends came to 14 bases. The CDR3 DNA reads TGTGCCAGCAGCCAAGTGGTGGGCAAAGGATCCTACGAGCAGTACTTC. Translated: CASSQVVGKGSYEQYF.

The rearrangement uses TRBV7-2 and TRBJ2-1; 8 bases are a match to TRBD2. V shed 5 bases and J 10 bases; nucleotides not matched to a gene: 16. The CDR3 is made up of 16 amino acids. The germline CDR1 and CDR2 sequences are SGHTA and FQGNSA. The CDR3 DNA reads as TGTGCCAGCAGCCGAACCCGAACCCGGGGGGGGCAGGAGCAGTTCTTC. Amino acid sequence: CASSRTRTRGGQEQFF.

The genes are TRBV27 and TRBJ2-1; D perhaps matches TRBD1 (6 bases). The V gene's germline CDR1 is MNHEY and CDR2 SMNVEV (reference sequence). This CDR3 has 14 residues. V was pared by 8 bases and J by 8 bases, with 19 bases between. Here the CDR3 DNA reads TGTGCCAGCTCCCGGGACACCCTGGAGGATGAGCAGTTCTTC. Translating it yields CASSRDTLEDEQFF.

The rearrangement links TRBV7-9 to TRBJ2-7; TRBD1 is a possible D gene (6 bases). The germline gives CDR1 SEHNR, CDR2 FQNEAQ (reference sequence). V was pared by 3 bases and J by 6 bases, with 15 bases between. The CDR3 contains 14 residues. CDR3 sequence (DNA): TGTGCCAGCAGCTTCGCCCAGGGGATTACCGAGCAGTACTTC. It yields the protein CASSFAQGITEQYF.

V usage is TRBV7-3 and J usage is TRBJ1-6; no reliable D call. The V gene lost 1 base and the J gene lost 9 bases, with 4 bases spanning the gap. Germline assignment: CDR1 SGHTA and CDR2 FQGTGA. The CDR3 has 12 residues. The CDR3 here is CASSLNGSPLHF. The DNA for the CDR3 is TGTGCCAGCAGCTTAAATGGTTCACCCCTCCACTTT. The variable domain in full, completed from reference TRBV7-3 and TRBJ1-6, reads GAGVSQTPSNKVTEKGKYVELRCDPISGHTALYWYRQSLGQGPEFLIYFQGTGAADDSGLPNDRFFAVRPEGSVSTLKIQRTERGDSAVYLCASSLNGSPLHFGNGTRLTVT.

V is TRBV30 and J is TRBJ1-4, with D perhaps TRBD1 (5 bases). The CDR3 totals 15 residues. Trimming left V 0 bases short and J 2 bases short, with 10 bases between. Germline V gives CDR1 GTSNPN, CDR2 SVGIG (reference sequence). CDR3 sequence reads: CAWSVSDTTNEKLFF. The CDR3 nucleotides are TGTGCCTGGAGTGTTTCGGACACGACTAATGAAAAACTGTTTTTT.

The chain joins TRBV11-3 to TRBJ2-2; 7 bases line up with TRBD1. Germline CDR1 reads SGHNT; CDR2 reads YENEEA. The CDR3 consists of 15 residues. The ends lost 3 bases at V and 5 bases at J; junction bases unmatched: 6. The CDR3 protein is CASSLRGLETGELFF. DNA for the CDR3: TGTGCCAGCAGCTTGAGGGGGCTTGAGACCGGGGAGCTGTTTTTT.

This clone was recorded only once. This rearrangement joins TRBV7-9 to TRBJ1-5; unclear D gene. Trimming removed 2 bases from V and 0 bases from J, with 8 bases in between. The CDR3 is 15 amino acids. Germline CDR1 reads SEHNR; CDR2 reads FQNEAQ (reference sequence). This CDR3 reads CASSLQSDSNQPQHF. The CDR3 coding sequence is TGTGCCAGCAGCTTACAGTCGGATAGCAATCAGCCCCAGCATTTT.

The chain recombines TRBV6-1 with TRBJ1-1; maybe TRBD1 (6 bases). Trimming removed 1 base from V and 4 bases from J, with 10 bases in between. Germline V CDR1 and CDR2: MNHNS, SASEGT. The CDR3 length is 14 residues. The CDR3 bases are TGTGCCAGCAGTGAAGGGGGCAGGGGCACTGAAGCTTTCTTT. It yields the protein CASSEGGRGTEAFF.